One sample yielded the 16 T cell receptor beta chains listed below, sequenced in a study of vaccination effects on CD4 cells after COVID-19. Assay used: immunoSEQ multiplex PCR; TCRdb lists only in-frame clones, some missing. This sample has tens of thousands of clones; around four fifths occur once, and the top ten carry 1.5% to 2%. Sequencing followed a ViraFEST assay step that expanded antigen-specific CD4+ T cells with viral peptide pools. Isolation of CD4+ T cells took place after around 10 days of culture. These TCRs are of unknown antigen specificity. The sequences come from CD4+ T cells from PBMCs cultured with HCoV-229E spike peptides, collected before COVID-19 vaccination. These receptors were obtained from a human donor who received a COVID-19 vaccine.

The chain carries TRBV6-5 and TRBJ1-2, with TRBD1 as a possible D gene (5 bases). There are 13 residues in the CDR3. Germline V lookup: CDR1 MNHEY, CDR2 SVGAGI. The germline V and J ends were trimmed by 4 bases and 4 bases, with 10 bases remaining between them. The CDR3 DNA reads TGTGCCAGCAGTTCCCGGGGGATCTATGGCTACACCTTC. Residues: CASSSRGIYGYTF.

The chain carries TRBV7-9 and TRBJ2-3; 7 bases are shared with TRBD2. V was pared by 0 bases and J by 0 bases, with 6 bases of the junction left unmatched. The CDR3 is 17 residues long. Germline V gives CDR1 SEHNR, CDR2 FQNEAQ (reference sequence). The CDR3 region is CASSLARTGGSTDTQYF. CDR3 DNA: TGTGCCAGCAGCTTAGCGCGGACGGGGGGAAGCACAGATACGCAGTATTTT.

The V call is TRBV7-8, the J call TRBJ2-1; 9 positions agree with TRBD2. The ends lost 1 base at V and 6 bases at J; junction bases unmatched: 7. This CDR3 has 16 residues. Germline loops: CDR1 SGHVS, CDR2 FQNEAQ. CDR3 region: CASSLVPSGGPNEQFF. CDR3 in DNA: TGTGCCAGCAGCTTAGTCCCGAGCGGGGGGCCCAATGAGCAGTTCTTC. Combining the CDR3 with reference TRBV7-8 and TRBJ2-1 gives the whole variable domain GAGVSQSPRYKVAKRGQDVALRCDPISGHVSLFWYQQALGQGPEFLTYFQNEAQLDKSGLPSDRFFAERPEGSVSTLKIQRTQQEDSAVYLCASSLVPSGGPNEQFFGPGTRLTVL.

J is TRBJ2-2 and V is TRBV19; D gene unclear. Germline V gives CDR1 LNHDA, CDR2 SQIVND (reference sequence). This CDR3 has 14 residues. V was pared by 10 bases and J by 1 base, with 13 bases between. In DNA, the CDR3 is TGTGCCACCCTCCCAAGGATGAACACCGGGGAGCTGTTTTTT. As protein: CATLPRMNTGELFF.

The chain is built from TRBV24-1 and TRBJ2-5; TRBD1 matches 10 bases. The V gene end was trimmed by 3 bases and the J gene end by 3 bases; junction bases not matched to a gene: 6. CDR3 size: 16 residues. CDR1 is KGHDR, CDR2 SFDVKD, per germline. In DNA, the CDR3 is TGTGCCACCAGTGATGGTCCGGACAGGGGGGAAGAGACCCAGTACTTC. Translated: CATSDGPDRGEETQYF.

V is TRBV10-3 and J is TRBJ1-5; maybe TRBD1 (5 bases). The CDR3 is 15 residues long. V was shortened by 6 bases and J by 0 bases, with 12 bases between the two germline ends. In germline, CDR1 is ENHRY, CDR2 SYGVKD. The CDR3 sequence is CAIREGLLSNQPQHF. The CDR3 nucleotides read TGTGCCATCAGAGAGGGGTTACTTAGCAATCAGCCCCAGCATTTT.

The sample holds one count of this clone. CDR3 sequence: CASSYRQGNSPLHF. DNA of the CDR3: TGTGCCAGCAGTTACCGGCAGGGCAATTCACCCCTCCACTTT. The gene calls are TRBV6-2 or TRBV6-3 and TRBJ1-6, with D tentatively TRBD1 (5 bases). V dropped 2 bases and J dropped 7 bases, with 9 bases sitting between them. The V gene's germline CDR1 is MNHEY and CDR2 SVGEGT. This CDR3 has 14 amino acids.

The rearrangement joins TRBV18 to TRBJ1-5; 7 nucleotides align to TRBD1. V gave up 4 bases and J gave up 3 bases; unmatched junction bases: 6. The CDR3 spans 15 residues. Germline assignment: CDR1 KGHSH and CDR2 LQKENI. CDR3 sequence reads: CASSLSTGNNQPQHF. Written as DNA, the CDR3 is TGTGCCAGCTCACTTTCGACAGGGAACAATCAGCCCCAGCATTTT.

The genes are TRBV19 and TRBJ2-1, with TRBD2 identical over 7 bases. The CDR3 is 15 residues long. Germline-derived CDR1 and CDR2 are LNHDA and SQIVND (reference sequence). The trim removed 8 bases at V and 0 bases at J, leaving 7 bases unmatched. CDR3 region: CASAWEGSSYNEQFF. CDR3 bases: TGTGCCAGTGCGTGGGAGGGGAGCTCCTACAATGAGCAGTTCTTC.

The gene calls are TRBV3-1 (or the pseudogene TRBV3-2) and TRBJ1-2; D unclear. V shed 4 bases and J shed 6 bases, with 15 bases lying between them. The CDR3 covers 14 residues. CDR1 is LGHDT and CDR2 is YNNKEL in the germline V gene (reference sequence). The CDR3 DNA is TGTGCCAGCAGCCGGGTGGGCATCGATCATGGCTACACCTTC. This translates into CASSRVGIDHGYTF.

The rearrangement uses TRBV4-1 and TRBJ1-3, with 8 bases matching TRBD1. The CDR3 length is 16 residues. Germline loops: CDR1 MGHRA, CDR2 YSYEKL. V was pared by 3 bases and J by 2 bases, with 6 bases of the junction left unmatched. The CDR3 sequence: CASSQEQGVAGNTIYF. Written as DNA, the CDR3 is TGCGCCAGCAGCCAGGAACAGGGGGTTGCTGGAAACACCATATATTTT.

CDR3 sequence (DNA): TGTGCCAGCAGCCCCTGGGCTTCGAGCTCCTACGAGCAGTACGTC. Amino acid sequence: CASSPWASSSYEQYV. The rearrangement joins TRBV5-8 to TRBJ2-7; D remains unclear. From germline, CDR1 is SGHTS and CDR2 YDEGEE. The germline V and J ends were trimmed by 4 bases and 0 bases, with 14 bases remaining between them. The CDR3 consists of 15 residues.

CDR3 DNA: TGTGCCAGCAGCCCCAATCGGGGACTAGTCCGCGAGACCCAGTACTTC. Translation gives CASSPNRGLVRETQYF. This chain joins TRBV9 and TRBJ2-5; 8 nucleotides match TRBD2. The germline V gene has CDR1 SGDLS and CDR2 YYNGEE. V lost 4 bases to trimming and J lost 5 bases; unmatched junction nucleotides: 13. This CDR3 contains 16 residues.

This clone is categorized as medium-sized. This rearrangement joins TRBV6-6 to TRBJ1-5; 9 positions match TRBD1. The ends lost 2 bases at V and 4 bases at J; junction bases unmatched: 3. Germline V lookup: CDR1 MNHNY, CDR2 SVGAGI (reference sequence). The CDR3 is 15 residues long. CDR3 in amino acids: CASSYSGQGNQPQHF. In nucleotides, the CDR3 is TGTGCCAGCAGTTACAGTGGACAGGGGAATCAGCCCCAGCATTTT.

The rearrangement links TRBV7-8 to TRBJ1-1, with 7 bases lining up with TRBD1. The V gene end was trimmed by 1 base and the J gene end by 8 bases; junction bases not matched to a gene: 4. The CDR3 has 13 amino acids. CDR1 is SGHVS, CDR2 FQNEAQ, per germline. The CDR3 here is CASSLVVQGEAFF. In DNA form, the CDR3 reads TGTGCCAGCAGCTTAGTGGTACAGGGGGAAGCTTTCTTT.

This rearrangement joins TRBV6-1 to TRBJ1-1, with TRBD1 as a possible D gene (5 bases). Trimming removed 2 bases at V and 0 bases at J, with 10 bases between. The CDR3 runs 15 residues. Germline V CDR1 and CDR2: MNHNS, SASEGT. Written as DNA, the CDR3 is TGTGCCAGCAGTGAAAGCGGGGGATTGAACACTGAAGCTTTCTTT. Translating it yields CASSESGGLNTEAFF.